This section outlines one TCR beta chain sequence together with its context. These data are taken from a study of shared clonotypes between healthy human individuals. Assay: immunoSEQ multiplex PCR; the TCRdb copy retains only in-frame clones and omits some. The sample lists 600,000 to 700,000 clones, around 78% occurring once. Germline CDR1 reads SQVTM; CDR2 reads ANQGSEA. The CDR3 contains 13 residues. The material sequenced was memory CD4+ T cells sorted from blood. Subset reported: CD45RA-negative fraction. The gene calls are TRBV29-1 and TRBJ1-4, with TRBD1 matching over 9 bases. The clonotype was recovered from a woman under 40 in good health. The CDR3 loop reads CSFRRDRAEKLFF. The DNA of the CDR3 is TGCAGTTTCCGGCGGGACAGGGCTGAAAAACTGTTTTTT.